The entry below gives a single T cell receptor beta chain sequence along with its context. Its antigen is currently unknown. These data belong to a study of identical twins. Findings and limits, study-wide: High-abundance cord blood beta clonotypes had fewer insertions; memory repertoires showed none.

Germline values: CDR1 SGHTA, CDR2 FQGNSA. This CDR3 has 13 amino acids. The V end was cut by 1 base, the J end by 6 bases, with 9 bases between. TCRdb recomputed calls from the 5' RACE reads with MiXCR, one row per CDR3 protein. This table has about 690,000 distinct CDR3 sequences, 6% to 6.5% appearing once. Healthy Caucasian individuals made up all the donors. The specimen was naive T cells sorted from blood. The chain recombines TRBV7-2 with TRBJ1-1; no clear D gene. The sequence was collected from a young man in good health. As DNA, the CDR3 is TGTGCCAGCAGCTTAGTTTCAGGTTCTGAAGCTTTCTTT. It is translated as CASSLVSGSEAFF.